This T cell receptor beta chain was captured by sequencing in a study of low-dose radiotherapy and immunotherapy resistance in tumors. V gave up 1 base and J gave up 4 bases, with 16 bases separating them. The CDR3 consists of 16 residues. Germline V gene data show CDR1 as SGHTA and CDR2 as FQGNSA. The time point denotes: before trial treatment. With TRAV- and TRBV-specific primers, first-strand cDNA was made, covering the alpha and beta chains. The authors amplified TCRs for about 20 PCR cycles with a constant-region primer and a V-primer adapter. TCRdb analysed the reads with MiXCR anew, one entry per CDR3 protein. The sample yields 100,000 or so distinct CDR3 sequences, 9.4% seen once. This clonotype was counted many times.

The source of this sequence is a male donor with prostate cancer. This specimen consisted of PBMCs, obtained before treatment. The chain employs TRBV7-2 and TRBJ1-1, with a weak D call TRBD1 (6 bases). The CDR3 nucleotides read TGTGCCAGCAGCTTAGATCTGGGGGGGCAGGTCACTGAAGCTTTCTTT. Amino acid sequence: CASSLDLGGQVTEAFF.